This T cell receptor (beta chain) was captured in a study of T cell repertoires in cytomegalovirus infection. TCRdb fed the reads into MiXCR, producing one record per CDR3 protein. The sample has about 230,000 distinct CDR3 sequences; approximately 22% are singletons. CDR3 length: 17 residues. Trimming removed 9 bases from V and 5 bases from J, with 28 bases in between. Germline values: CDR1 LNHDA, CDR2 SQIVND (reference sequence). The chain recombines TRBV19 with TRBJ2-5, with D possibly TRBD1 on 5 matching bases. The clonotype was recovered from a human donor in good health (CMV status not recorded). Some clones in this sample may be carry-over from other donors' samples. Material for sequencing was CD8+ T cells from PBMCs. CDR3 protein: CASSAPDLGDFFETQYF. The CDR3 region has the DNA TGTGCCAGCAGCGCCCCGGACCTAGGGGATTTTTTCGAGACCCAGTACTTC. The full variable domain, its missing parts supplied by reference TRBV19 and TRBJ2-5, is DGGITQSPKYLFRKEGQNVTLSCEQNLNHDAMYWYRQDPGQGLRLIYYSQIVNDFQKGDIAEGYSVSREKKESFPLTVTSAQKNPTAFYLCASSAPDLGDFFETQYFGPGTRLLVL.